This TCR beta chain derives from a study of blood T cell repertoires in COVID-19. About the research overall: Nucleic acid was either cDNA or gDNA, and it came from T cells, B-cell-depleted T cells, or PBMCs.

Per the original data handling: How many nucleated cells were present was estimated from reference gene primer amplification. Using immunoSEQ multiplex PCR, the repertoire was profiled, and TCRdb retains in-frame clones only, with some absent. V and J calls and clone size come straight from that table; D and trimming were deduced from the DNA. In the table there are hundreds of thousands of clones, about 90% of which are singletons. Trimming stripped 0 bases from V and 2 bases from J, with 9 bases between. This CDR3 spans 15 amino acids. Germline V gene sequence: CDR1 WNHNN, CDR2 SYGVQD (reference sequence). Two negative PCRs, clearance, or symptom resolution had been documented for recovered Cohort 3 donors.

The TCR sequence derives from a man younger than 40 who had recovered from COVID-19. This chain connects TRBV10-1 to TRBJ2-3; no clear D gene. The material sequenced was PBMCs or T cells enriched from blood (not recorded which). This CDR3 reads CASSESVRYTDTQYF. The CDR3 nucleotides are TGCGCCAGCAGTGAGTCGGTGAGATACACAGATACGCAGTATTTT.